The next 26 T cell receptor beta chains were all read from a single sample in a study of OX40 agonist ivuxolimab in advanced cancers. The method was the immunoSEQ multiplex PCR assay. The source is immuneACCESS, and TCRdb retained only in-frame sequences with V and J called. Part of the clones is not carried over; for the studies checked, unresolved V genes explain less than half of this, and the remainder is unexplained. The sample table contains around 67,000 clones; only one count was recorded for roughly 84% of them. Together, the top ten hold approximately 0.64% of the sample. The input for sequencing was CD4+ or CD8+ T cells sorted from blood, taken in a trial of the OX40 agonist ivuxolimab. The origin of the receptors is an adult with an advanced solid tumor such as melanoma, head and neck, liver or kidney cancer.

This chain connects TRBV28 to TRBJ2-4, with 8 bases matching TRBD2. The CDR3 runs to 15 residues. Germline CDR1 MDHEN, CDR2 SYDVKM. The V segment lost 5 bases and the J segment 6 bases; nucleotides outside the gene matches: 9. CDR3 loop: CASSQPGGAINIQYF. CDR3 nucleotide sequence: TGTGCCAGCAGTCAACCCGGGGGGGCTATAAACATTCAGTACTTC.

This chain links TRBV4-1 with TRBJ1-1; D unresolved. From germline, CDR1 is MGHRA and CDR2 YSYEKL. V was trimmed by 1 base and J by 4 bases, leaving 13 bases between them. The CDR3 contains 15 residues. The CDR3, as DNA: TGCGCCAGCAGCCAAGGTTTACGGGGTGGCACTGAAGCTTTCTTT. Translating it yields CASSQGLRGGTEAFF.

The chain links TRBV7-6 to TRBJ1-4; 8 nucleotides align to TRBD1. Trimming took 5 bases from V and 6 from J; bases not matched to a gene: 11. This CDR3 contains 16 residues. Per germline, CDR1 SGHVS and CDR2 FNYEAQ. The chain's CDR3 is CASSNPPGGVYEKLFF. The CDR3 DNA reads as TGTGCCAGCAGCAATCCCCCAGGGGGCGTTTATGAAAAACTGTTTTTT.

This sequence joins TRBV28 and TRBJ1-1; TRBD1 agrees at 8 bases. There are 17 residues in the CDR3. Germline V gene lookup returns CDR1 MDHEN and CDR2 SYDVKM. V lost 6 bases to trimming and J lost 1 base; unmatched junction nucleotides: 13. The CDR3 reads CASRRVRGPGGNTEAFF. The CDR3 DNA reads TGTGCCAGCAGGCGAGTCAGGGGGCCAGGTGGGAACACTGAAGCTTTCTTT.

The genes are TRBV5-1 and TRBJ2-1; 9 nucleotides match TRBD2. This CDR3 contains 15 residues. The ends lost 0 bases at V and 5 bases at J; junction bases unmatched: 3. CDR1 and CDR2 from the germline V gene are SGHRS and YFSETQ. The CDR3 nucleotides read TGCGCCAGCAGCTTGGTAGCGGGGGAAAACAATGAGCAGTTCTTC. Translation: CASSLVAGENNEQFF. Full variable domain (missing parts from reference TRBV5-1 and TRBJ2-1): KAGVTQTPRYLIKTRGQQVTLSCSPISGHRSVSWYQQTPGQGLQFLFEYFSETQRNKGNFPGRFSGRQFSNSRSEMNVSTLELGDSALYLCASSLVAGENNEQFFGPGTRLTVL.

J is TRBJ1-1 and V is TRBV21-1; the table's D call of TRBD1 was not tested on the DNA. TRBV21-1 corresponds to a pseudogene. The CDR3 spans 11 residues. CDR3 residues: CASSLGQEAFF. CDR3 nucleotides: TGTGCCAGCTCCCTTGGACAGGAAGCTTTCTTT.

The chain couples TRBV19 to TRBJ2-1, with 8 bases fitting TRBD1. From germline, CDR1 is LNHDA and CDR2 SQIVND (reference sequence). The CDR3 covers 16 residues. The V gene end was trimmed by 7 bases and the J gene end by 4 bases; junction bases not matched to a gene: 12. CDR3 loop: CASTTMTGALYNEQFF. The CDR3 DNA reads TGTGCCAGTACCACCATGACAGGGGCCCTATACAATGAGCAGTTCTTC.

This clone appeared a single time. V usage is TRBV4-1 and J usage is TRBJ2-2, with D perhaps being TRBD1 or TRBD2 (5 bases each). Germline V gene data show CDR1 as MGHRA and CDR2 as YSYEKL. Trimming left V 4 bases short and J 1 base short, with 19 bases between. CDR3 size: 18 residues. The CDR3 DNA reads TGCGCCAGCAGCCCCACGGGGCTGCCAAGTTTGAACACCGGGGAGCTGTTTTTT. It is translated as CASSPTGLPSLNTGELFF.

The gene calls are TRBV7-6 and TRBJ2-7; the match to TRBD2 covers 8 bases. CDR3 length equals 13 residues. J gave up 1 base and V 8 bases, and 4 bases lay outside the gene matches. Germline values: CDR1 SGHVS, CDR2 FNYEAQ. The CDR3 DNA sequence: TGTGCCAGCGGTACTAGCGGATCCTACGAGCAGTACTTC. Amino acid sequence: CASGTSGSYEQYF.

The chain uses TRBV21-1 and TRBJ2-3. TRBV21-1 is tagged as a pseudogene. This CDR3 spans 14 amino acids. In DNA, the CDR3 is TGTGCCAGCAGTAAAGGGGGACCCACAGATACGCAGTATTTT. Amino acids: CASSKGGPTDTQYF.

Points on this clone: The germline gene is not matched at one end of the junction; a read error may be the cause. V gene TRBV7-2 combines with J gene TRBJ2-1; D tentatively reads TRBD1 or TRBD2 (5 bases each). Germline V gives CDR1 SGHTA, CDR2 FQGNSA. This CDR3 spans 17 amino acids. The CDR3 region is CASSVAGTPRLRNEQFF. CDR3 in DNA: TGTGCCAGCAGCGTAGCCGGGACCCCGAGGTTGAGGAATGAGCAGTTCTTC.

This chain uses TRBV11-1 with TRBJ2-7; 7 bases line up with TRBD1. Germline V gives CDR1 SGHAT, CDR2 FQDESV (reference sequence). CDR3 length: 13 amino acids. With V trimmed by 5 bases and J by 9 bases, 10 bases remained unmatched. The CDR3 region has the DNA TGTGCCAGCAGCGACGACAGGGTACCCCCGCAGTACTTC. Translation gives CASSDDRVPPQYF.

The chain carries TRBV30 and TRBJ2-3; no reliable D call. The germline V and J ends were trimmed by 0 bases and 0 bases, with 10 bases remaining between them. Germline lookup yields CDR1 GTSNPN and CDR2 SVGIG (reference sequence). The CDR3 spans 15 residues. This CDR3 reads CAWSVEWGSTDTQYF. CDR3 in DNA: TGTGCCTGGAGTGTAGAGTGGGGAAGCACAGATACGCAGTATTTT.

The gene calls are TRBV19 and TRBJ2-1, with 10 bases that match TRBD1. CDR3 length: 13 amino acids. Germline V gives CDR1 LNHDA, CDR2 SQIVND (reference sequence). V dropped 8 bases and J dropped 6; count of bases not matched to a gene: 4. CDR3 sequence: CASQWDRGNEQFF. The CDR3 DNA reads TGTGCCAGTCAATGGGACAGGGGCAATGAGCAGTTCTTC.

The V call is TRBV18, the J call TRBJ2-7, with 16 bases that match TRBD2. The CDR3 is 18 amino acids. V was pared by 6 bases and J by 4 bases, with 12 bases of the junction left unmatched. Germline-derived CDR1 and CDR2 are KGHSH and LQKENI. CDR3 DNA sequence: TGTGCCAGCTCGCGGACGGGACTAGCGGGGGGGCGTTTTTACGAGCAGTACTTC. Its translation: CASSRTGLAGGRFYEQYF.

The rearrangement links TRBV30 to TRBJ1-5, with 9 bases lining up with TRBD1. Looked up from germline, CDR1 is GTSNPN and CDR2 is SVGIG (reference sequence). V shed 2 bases and J 4 bases; nucleotides not matched to a gene: 3. The CDR3 spans 14 residues. Here the CDR3 DNA reads TGTGCCTGGAGTCCGGGACAGGGAAATCAGCCCCAGCATTTT. Amino acids: CAWSPGQGNQPQHF.

The chain is built from TRBV7-6 and TRBJ1-5; D is unclear. V lost 5 bases to trimming and J lost 7 bases, with 15 bases between them. Per the germline V gene, CDR1 is SGHVS and CDR2 is FNYEAQ. The CDR3 extends over 14 amino acids. The CDR3 here is CASSLSQMGQPQHF. In nucleotides, the CDR3 is TGTGCCAGCAGCCTTTCACAGATGGGACAGCCCCAGCATTTT.

CDR3 DNA sequence: TGTGCCAGCAGTGACACTTTAGGAAAACTGTTTTTT. Its translation is CASSDTLGKLFF. This chain connects TRBV6-5 to TRBJ1-4; D remains unclear. Germline loops: CDR1 MNHEY, CDR2 SVGAGI. CDR3 size: 12 residues. With 5 bases removed from V and 10 bases from J, the gap between germline ends came to 11 bases.

The chain is built from TRBV4-1 and TRBJ2-3; D assignment may be TRBD1 or TRBD2 (5 bases each). Trimming stripped 4 bases from V and 3 bases from J, with 14 bases between. CDR1 and CDR2 from the germline V gene are MGHRA and YSYEKL. This CDR3 spans 15 amino acids. The CDR3 DNA sequence: TGCGCCAGCAGCCCGGGACGCTGGGAGACAGATACGCAGTATTTT. Protein product: CASSPGRWETDTQYF.

This sequence joins TRBV5-1 and TRBJ2-2; perhaps TRBD2 as D (5 bases). The CDR3 runs to 15 residues. In germline, CDR1 is SGHRS, CDR2 YFSETQ. Trimming shortened V by 0 bases and J by 6 bases, and 12 bases separated the two germline ends. As DNA, the CDR3 is TGCGCCAGCAGCTTGGGACCCGAGGGTTCCGGGGAGCTGTTTTTT. Protein product: CASSLGPEGSGELFF.

This chain joins TRBV6-1 and TRBJ1-5; D is undetermined. There are 15 residues in the CDR3. Germline assignment: CDR1 MNHNS and CDR2 SASEGT. The V end lost 4 bases, the J end lost 5 bases, and 15 bases lay between the germline ends. This CDR3 is CASSGLGQYHQPQHF. The CDR3 region has the DNA TGTGCCAGCAGTGGTTTGGGCCAGTATCATCAGCCCCAGCATTTT.

The chain links TRBV2 to TRBJ1-1; the D is unclear. There are 13 residues in the CDR3. CDR1 is SNHLY, CDR2 FYNNEI, per germline. The V end was cut by 4 bases, the J end by 1 base, with 7 bases between. DNA for the CDR3: TGTGCCAGCAGTGTTTGGGGGAACACTGAAGCTTTCTTT. Translated: CASSVWGNTEAFF.

This chain connects TRBV18 to TRBJ1-2, with D possibly matching TRBD1 (6 bases). V shed 3 bases and J shed 8 bases, with 13 bases lying between them. CDR1 is KGHSH, CDR2 LQKENI, per germline. This CDR3 region has 13 residues. CDR3 loop: CASSPPGAWGYTF. The DNA for the CDR3 is TGTGCCAGCTCACCCCCGGGGGCCTGGGGCTACACCTTC. Together with reference TRBV18 and TRBJ1-2, the CDR3 gives the full variable domain: NAGVMQNPRHLVRRRGQEARLRCSPMKGHSHVYWYRQLPEEGLKFMVYLQKENIIDESGMPKERFSAEFPKEGPSILRIQQVVRGDSAAYFCASSPPGAWGYTFGSGTRLTVV.

V gene TRBV5-4 combines with J gene TRBJ2-5, with 10 bases identical to TRBD2. V gave up 3 bases and J gave up 5 bases; unmatched junction bases: 7. Germline V lookup: CDR1 SGHNT, CDR2 YYREEE (reference sequence). CDR3 length: 15 amino acids. In DNA form, the CDR3 reads TGTGCCAGCAGCTCTAGCGGGAGCCCAGCGGAGACCCAGTACTTC. Amino acids: CASSSSGSPAETQYF.

The chain joins TRBV5-1 to TRBJ2-7, with TRBD1 as a possible D gene (5 bases). The length of the CDR3 is 13 residues. The germline V gene has CDR1 SGHRS and CDR2 YFSETQ. V was clipped by 1 base and J by 6 bases, with 11 bases between them. The DNA for the CDR3 is TGCGCCAGCAGCTTGTGGGGCGCCGTCGAGCAGTACTTC. Its translation: CASSLWGAVEQYF.

The chain is built from TRBV5-6 and TRBJ1-2; possibly TRBD1 for D (6 bases). Germline V lookup: CDR1 SGHDT, CDR2 YYEEEE. The V end was cut by 1 base, the J end by 4 bases, with 8 bases between. There are 13 residues in the CDR3. CDR3 amino acids: CASSLNRAYGYTF. As DNA, the CDR3 is TGTGCCAGCAGCTTGAACAGGGCCTATGGCTACACCTTC.